Detailed here is one T cell receptor beta chain. Its target is unknown. This sample is part of a study of identical twins. General observations from the study: It was cross-sectional statistical analysis, not following the same donors, that the conclusions relied on.

TCRdb recomputed calls from the 5' RACE reads with MiXCR, one row per CDR3 protein. The sample holds 1,800,000 or so distinct CDR3 sequences, roughly 35% seen once. Trimming pared 4 bases from V and 7 bases from J, leaving 15 bases between. Germline-derived CDR1 and CDR2 are SGHRS and YFSETQ. The CDR3 runs to 14 residues. This clonotype was sampled from a newborn girl in good health. The V gene is TRBV5-1, the J gene TRBJ2-1, with D perhaps TRBD2 (6 bases). Material: cord blood. CDR3 sequence (DNA): TGCGCCAGCAGCATCGTGATAGCGGCAAATGAGCAGTTCTTC. As protein: CASSIVIAANEQFF.